A single sample is the source of the 24 T cell receptor beta chains below, sequenced in a study of blood T cells in healthy people across ages. Sample-barcoded 5' priming and a J-beta primer mix drove a second PCR of roughly 6 to 12 cycles. TCRdb recomputed calls from the 5' RACE reads with MiXCR, one row per CDR3 protein. Of roughly 680,000 distinct CDR3 sequences listed, approximately 49% are singletons. The sequenced material came from blood. Every receptor here comes from a woman aged 60-70 years in good health.

This rearrangement joins TRBV29-1 to TRBJ2-3; D may be TRBD2 (6 bases). The CDR3 has 14 amino acids. Germline V gene lookup returns CDR1 SQVTM and CDR2 ANQGSEA. V was shortened by 7 bases and J by 5 bases, with 19 bases between the two germline ends. CDR3 loop: CSGALARGGDTQYF. The CDR3 coding sequence is TGCAGCGGTGCCCTAGCGCGGGGCGGAGATACGCAGTATTTT.

The V and J genes are TRBV6-5 and TRBJ1-2, with 7 bases aligning to TRBD1. Germline loops: CDR1 MNHEY, CDR2 SVGAGI. Trimming cost V 2 bases and J 5 bases; bases outside gene matches: 11. The CDR3 has 16 residues. The CDR3 coding sequence is TGTGCCAGCAGTTACCATCCTGGAGGGGGCGTTTATGGCTACACCTTC. Translating it yields CASSYHPGGGVYGYTF.

This clonotype was observed a few times. The chain has TRBV3-1 and TRBJ1-5; 7 bases map to TRBD1. CDR3 length: 14 amino acids. Germline loops: CDR1 LGHDT, CDR2 YNNKEL (reference sequence). V lost 4 bases and J lost 5; bases outside the gene matches: 5. CDR3 DNA sequence: TGTGCCAGCAGCCTGGGACAGAGGGATCAGCCCCAGCATTTT. This sequence encodes CASSLGQRDQPQHF.

The J gene is TRBJ2-1, the V gene TRBV7-3, with D perhaps assigned TRBD1 or TRBD2 (5 bases each). Between the trimmed V and J ends, which lost 5 bases and 4 bases, there was a span of 9 bases. The CDR3 has 13 residues. Germline CDR1 is SGHTA and CDR2 is FQGTGA. This CDR3 is CASSRGVYNEQFF. CDR3 bases: TGTGCCAGCAGCAGAGGGGTTTACAATGAGCAGTTCTTC.

This clonotype showed up many times. The chain's CDR3 is CSVRSQGNYEQYF. The CDR3 DNA reads TGCAGTGTCAGGTCACAGGGTAACTACGAGCAGTACTTC. The rearrangement joins TRBV20-1 to TRBJ2-7; possibly TRBD1 for D (6 bases). This CDR3 is built from 13 residues. Germline V CDR1 and CDR2: DFQATT, SNEGSKA (reference sequence). V was pared by 7 bases and J by 3 bases, with 16 bases between.

There are a few counts of this clonotype. The chain links TRBV11-2 to TRBJ2-7; 8 nucleotides match TRBD2. V dropped 5 bases and J dropped 0; count of bases not matched to a gene: 12. Germline lookup yields CDR1 SGHAT and CDR2 FQNNGV. The CDR3 loop spans 17 amino acids. The CDR3 bases are TGTGCCAGCAGCCCCACTTCCGGGACTAGGGGCTCCTACGAGCAGTACTTC. Translation: CASSPTSGTRGSYEQYF. The whole variable domain, remainder taken from reference TRBV11-2 and TRBJ2-7, is EAGVAQSPRYKIIEKRQSVAFWCNPISGHATLYWYQQILGQGPKLLIQFQNNGVVDDSQLPKDRFSAERLKGVDSTLKIQPAKLEDSAVYLCASSPTSGTRGSYEQYFGPGTRLTVT.

J is TRBJ2-7 and V is TRBV4-2, with D tentatively TRBD1 (6 bases). Trimming took 1 base from V and 2 from J, leaving 12 bases between them. Per germline, CDR1 LGHNA and CDR2 YNFKEQ. CDR3 length: 15 amino acids. The CDR3 sequence is CASSQGRGIAYEQYF. In DNA form, the CDR3 reads TGTGCCAGCAGCCAAGGCAGGGGTATCGCCTACGAGCAGTACTTC.

The chain couples TRBV4-2 to TRBJ2-7; 10 bases match TRBD1. CDR3 size: 15 residues. The germline V gene encodes CDR1 LGHNA and CDR2 YNFKEQ. Trimming at V came to 8 bases and at J to 0 bases, leaving 7 bases not matched to a gene. CDR3 in DNA: TGTGCCAGCGCCACCGGGGACAGGGGCTCCTACGAGCAGTACTTC. This translates into CASATGDRGSYEQYF.

In this sample, this clonotype turned up a few times. The chain uses TRBV7-2 and TRBJ2-7; D is unresolved. In germline, CDR1 is SGHTA, CDR2 FQGNSA. The CDR3 sequence is 15 residues long. The germline V and J ends were trimmed by 0 bases and 1 base, with 10 bases remaining between them. CDR3 sequence (DNA): TGTGCCAGCAGCTTAGCTGTAGGTTTATCCTACGAGCAGTACTTC. It specifies CASSLAVGLSYEQYF.

This clonotype was seen a few times. The chain combines TRBV3-1 with TRBJ2-5, with 7 bases identical to TRBD2. The J call could be wrong; TRBJ2-7 is a better fit for the DNA end. The CDR3 consists of 14 residues. Germline CDR1 is LGHDT and CDR2 is YNNKEL (reference sequence). The CDR3 loop is CASSQEGWGGEQYF. The CDR3 nucleotides read TGTGCCAGCAGCCAAGAGGGTTGGGGGGGCGAGCAGTACTTC.

This clonotype was seen a few times. The chain employs TRBV20-1 and TRBJ2-7; D perhaps matches TRBD2 (6 bases). Germline-derived CDR1 and CDR2 are DFQATT and SNEGSKA (reference sequence). V was pared by 5 bases and J by 4 bases, with 18 bases between. The CDR3 runs to 14 residues. CDR3 residues: CSAGDRLGHYEQYF. As DNA, the CDR3 is TGCAGTGCTGGCGATCGACTAGGACATTACGAGCAGTACTTC.

This clonotype was detected a few times. This rearrangement joins TRBV27 to TRBJ1-6; 8 nucleotides match TRBD1. CDR1 is MNHEY and CDR2 is SMNVEV in the germline V gene (reference sequence). Trimming at V came to 6 bases and at J to 6 bases, leaving 10 bases not matched to a gene. The CDR3 runs to 16 residues. This chain's CDR3 is CASRLRTGPSNSPLHF. The DNA for the CDR3 is TGTGCCAGCAGACTCAGGACAGGGCCTTCTAATTCACCCCTCCACTTT.

The CDR3 is CASSLKGGGYEQYF. The CDR3 nucleotides read TGTGCCAGCAGCTTAAAAGGCGGGGGCTACGAGCAGTACTTC. The V and J genes are TRBV11-3 and TRBJ2-5, with 7 bases identical to TRBD2. The J call may be faulty, since TRBJ2-7 better matches the DNA end. Germline CDR1 is SGHNT and CDR2 is YENEEA. This CDR3 region has 14 residues.

This chain links TRBV6-1 with TRBJ1-5; D is unclear. The CDR3 loop spans 13 amino acids. Germline values: CDR1 MNHNS, CDR2 SASEGT. Deletions cut 7 bases from V and 7 bases from J, with 14 bases between. The CDR3 loop is CASIISGGQPQHF. In DNA, the CDR3 is TGTGCCAGCATCATTTCCGGAGGGCAGCCCCAGCATTTT.

Only one count was recorded for this clonotype. V gene TRBV12-3 or TRBV12-4 combines with J gene TRBJ2-7; 13 bases match TRBD2. Losses at the gene ends were 4 bases for V and 5 bases for J; bases not matched to a gene: 8. This CDR3 contains 16 residues. Here the CDR3 DNA reads TGTGCCAGCAGTTCTCCGCGGACTAGCGGGAGTGACGAGCAGTACTTC. Encoded protein: CASSSPRTSGSDEQYF.

This clonotype was seen repeatedly, ten times or more. The rearrangement links TRBV28 to TRBJ2-7, with D uncertain. This CDR3 spans 12 amino acids. From germline, CDR1 is MDHEN and CDR2 SYDVKM. Trimming pared 5 bases from V and 0 bases from J, leaving 5 bases between. CDR3 sequence reads: CASSTSSYEQYF. DNA for the CDR3: TGTGCCAGCAGTACAAGCTCCTACGAGCAGTACTTC.

The chain employs TRBV7-9 and TRBJ2-4; TRBD2 agrees at 7 bases. The DNA end favors TRBJ2-7, so the J call may be wrong. This CDR3 spans 13 amino acids. Looked up from germline, CDR1 is SEHNR and CDR2 is FQNEAQ (reference sequence). CDR3 sequence reads: CASSSAGSYEQYF. CDR3 DNA: TGTGCCAGCAGCTCAGCGGGGTCCTACGAGCAGTACTTC.

The gene calls are TRBV25-1 and TRBJ1-4; D unclear. This CDR3 region has 14 residues. The germline CDR1 and CDR2 sequences are MGHDK and SYGVNS. Trimming cost V 3 bases and J 4 bases, with 9 bases left between them. The CDR3, as DNA: TGTGCCAGCAGTGATACGGTCGGTAATGAAAAACTGTTTTTT. Protein: CASSDTVGNEKLFF.

A word on this clonotype: A junction boundary mismatches the germline segment, possibly from a read error. This chain connects TRBV18 to TRBJ2-4; D ambiguous. Germline CDR1 reads KGHSH; CDR2 reads LQKENI. The CDR3 has 17 amino acids. In DNA, the CDR3 is TGTGCCGGCTCACCACTGAAACCTCTCTTAGCCAAAAACATTCAGTACTTC. Protein sequence: CAGSPLKPLLAKNIQYF.

Regarding this clonotype: One junction end does not reproduce the germline sequence, and a read error may be involved. The rearrangement uses TRBV25-1 and TRBJ2-7; no firm D call. Germline CDR1 is MGHDK and CDR2 is SYGVNS. This CDR3 has 12 amino acids. For the CDR3, the DNA is TGTGCCCGCAGTGAATCCCCCTACGAGCAGTACTTC. It encodes CARSESPYEQYF.

The chain is built from TRBV5-1 and TRBJ2-7; 8 positions agree with TRBD1. With 0 bases clipped from V and 1 base from J, the junction kept 3 bases outside the gene matches. Germline V gives CDR1 SGHRS, CDR2 YFSETQ. The CDR3 length is 15 residues. The CDR3 here is CASSLEGTGSYEQYF. CDR3 nucleotide sequence: TGCGCCAGCAGCTTGGAGGGGACAGGATCCTACGAGCAGTACTTC.

In this sample, this clonotype turned up a few times. This chain connects TRBV20-1 to TRBJ2-7; TRBD2 aligns across 8 bases. The end of the DNA fits TRBJ2-5 better, so the J call may be wrong. This CDR3 is 15 amino acids long. Germline V gene data show CDR1 as DFQATT and CDR2 as SNEGSKA (reference sequence). CDR3 residues: CSASGGSGRGGTQYF. DNA of the CDR3: TGCAGTGCAAGTGGTGGAAGCGGGAGAGGAGGGACCCAGTACTTC.

This chain uses TRBV10-3 with TRBJ2-7; 8 bases fit TRBD2. V lost 2 bases and J lost 6; bases outside the gene matches: 12. The CDR3 runs to 16 residues. CDR1 and CDR2 from the germline V gene are ENHRY and SYGVKD. The CDR3 loop is CAISEQVRIAGSEQYF. DNA of the CDR3: TGTGCCATCAGTGAGCAGGTTAGGATAGCGGGATCCGAGCAGTACTTC.

This clonotype appeared once. This may stem from a read error, because a much larger clone lies one nucleotide away. The gene calls are TRBV29-1 and TRBJ2-1, with 12 bases aligning to TRBD2. Germline CDR1 is SQVTM and CDR2 is ANQGSEA. The CDR3 contains 15 residues. Trimming at V came to 4 bases and at J to 10 bases, leaving 11 bases not matched to a gene. CDR3 nucleotide sequence: TGCAGCGTTGCCTCGACTAGCGGGAGCCACTACGAGCAGTTCTTC. As protein: CSVASTSGSHYEQFF.